The TCR beta chain described here comes from a study of T cells in Graves' hyperthyroidism and ophthalmopathy. Each diagnosis drew on symptoms, thyroxine, TRAb, thyroid ultrasound and orbital computed tomography findings. The CDR3 has 15 amino acids. V lost 8 bases and J lost 0, with 19 bases in between. Germline values: CDR1 SQVTM, CDR2 ANQGSEA. The investigators amplified TCR beta CDR3 regions from RNA transcripts. The HTBI primer set was used in a first-round RT-PCR of the TCR CDR3. From the multiplex PCR reads, TCRdb called clonotypes with MiXCR, one entry per CDR3 protein. The data hold around 420,000 distinct CDR3 sequences, with approximately 15% observed a single time.

The sample was blood. The rearrangement joins TRBV29-1 to TRBJ1-1; D is unclear. This sequence was found in a woman aged 18-29 years with Graves' hyperthyroidism. CDR3 protein: CSTWTVGILNTEAFF. CDR3 nucleotide sequence: TGCAGCACATGGACGGTTGGGATTTTGAACACTGAAGCTTTCTTT.